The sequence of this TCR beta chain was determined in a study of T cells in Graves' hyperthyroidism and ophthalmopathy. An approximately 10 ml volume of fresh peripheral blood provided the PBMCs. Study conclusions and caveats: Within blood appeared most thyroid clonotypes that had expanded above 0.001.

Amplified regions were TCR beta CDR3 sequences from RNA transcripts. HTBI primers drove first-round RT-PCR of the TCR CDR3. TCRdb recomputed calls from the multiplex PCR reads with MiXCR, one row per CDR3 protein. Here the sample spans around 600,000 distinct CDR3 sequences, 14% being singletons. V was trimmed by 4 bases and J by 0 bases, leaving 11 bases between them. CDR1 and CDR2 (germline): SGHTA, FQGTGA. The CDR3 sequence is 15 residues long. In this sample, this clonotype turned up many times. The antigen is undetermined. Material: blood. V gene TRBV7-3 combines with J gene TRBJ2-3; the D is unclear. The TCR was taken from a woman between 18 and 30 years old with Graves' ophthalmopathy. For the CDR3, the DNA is TGTGCCAGCAGCTCCTCACTCGGGAGCACAGATACGCAGTATTTT. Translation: CASSSSLGSTDTQYF.